This T cell receptor beta chain was sequenced during a study of blood T cell repertoires in COVID-19. Across the whole study: In Cohort 3, a recovered donor had either two negative PCRs, clearance, or symptom resolution. COVID-19 samples from acute and convalescent phases originated in the United States, Italy and Spain.

Germline V lookup: CDR1 LNHDA, CDR2 SQIVND (reference sequence). This CDR3 region has 15 residues. Trimming took off 6 bases at V and 9 bases at J, with 18 bases between the two ends. The assay was immunoSEQ multiplex PCR, and TCRdb's table has in-frame clones only and misses some. Here the sample spans about 170,000 clones, roughly 78% being singletons. This receptor was taken from a woman aged 70 to 79 in a cohort exposed to, infected with or recovered from COVID-19 (not recorded which). The chain carries TRBV19 and TRBJ2-6; TRBD1 is a possible D gene (6 bases). Sequenced: PBMCs or T cells enriched from blood (not recorded which). The CDR3 region is CASSLTGSSGNVLTF. Here the CDR3 DNA reads TGTGCCAGTAGCCTGACAGGATCTTCCGGCAACGTCCTGACTTTC.